A single sample gave rise to the 15 T cell receptor beta chains below, sequenced in a study of PD-1 blockade in classical Hodgkin lymphoma. Sequencing used immunoSEQ multiplex PCR; TCRdb keeps in-frame clones, though not all of them. The data show roughly 100,000 clones, around 90% seen once. The time point is: cycle 4 day 1 (C4D1), after six to seven weeks of nivolumab. Every one of the patients relapsed after autologous stem cell transplantation (brentuximab vedotin exposure was variable). The sample in question was peripheral blood mononuclear cells (PBMCs), obtained before the fourth cycle of nivolumab. The receptors originated from a human donor with classical Hodgkin lymphoma.

CDR3 amino acids: CASSENGGDRADTQYF. CDR3 nucleotides: TGTGCCAGCAGTGAAAATGGAGGGGACAGAGCAGATACGCAGTATTTT. The V and J genes are TRBV6-1 and TRBJ2-3; the D gene is possibly TRBD1 (7 bases). Trimming took 2 bases from V and 4 from J, leaving 16 bases between them. Germline V gene sequence: CDR1 MNHNS, CDR2 SASEGT. This CDR3 region has 16 residues.

The chain is built from TRBV7-2 and TRBJ2-1; 11 bases fit TRBD2. Germline V lookup: CDR1 SGHTA, CDR2 FQGNSA. Germline trimming cut 3 bases from V and 3 bases from J; bases unmatched to any gene: 10. The CDR3 loop spans 18 amino acids. CDR3 amino acids: CASSLVIAGGPGYNEQFF. CDR3 DNA: TGTGCCAGCAGCTTGGTGATAGCGGGAGGGCCTGGCTACAATGAGCAGTTCTTC.

The rearrangement joins TRBV5-4 to TRBJ2-3; D not certain. The length of the CDR3 is 14 residues. The V gene's germline CDR1 is SGHNT and CDR2 YYREEE (reference sequence). Between the trimmed V and J ends, which lost 3 bases and 2 bases, there was a span of 10 bases. The CDR3 DNA is TGTGCCAGCAGCTCAAGACTTAACACAGATACGCAGTATTTT. Translating it yields CASSSRLNTDTQYF.

This chain links TRBV7-2 with TRBJ1-1; D remains ambiguous. The CDR3 has 12 amino acids. V lost 5 bases and J lost 0, with 4 bases in between. Germline V gene lookup returns CDR1 SGHTA and CDR2 FQGNSA. CDR3 amino acids: CASSPLNTEAFF. CDR3 DNA: TGTGCCAGCAGCCCCCTGAACACTGAAGCTTTCTTT.

The sample holds a few counts of this clone. The chain links TRBV4-1 to TRBJ1-5, with D uncertain. The CDR3 contains 14 residues. Germline V gene sequence: CDR1 MGHRA, CDR2 YSYEKL. The V gene lost 1 base and the J gene lost 1 base, with 5 bases spanning the gap. Here the CDR3 reads CASSQAISNQPQHF. CDR3 DNA sequence: TGCGCCAGCAGCCAAGCCATAAGCAATCAGCCCCAGCATTTT.

This rearrangement joins TRBV30 to TRBJ1-4; D unresolved. Trimming removed 1 base from V and 5 bases from J, with 8 bases in between. Germline-derived CDR1 and CDR2 are GTSNPN and SVGIG (reference sequence). This CDR3 is 13 amino acids long. DNA of the CDR3: TGTGCCTGGAGTGGTCAGAGCAATGAAAAACTGTTTTTT. Its translation is CAWSGQSNEKLFF.

V is TRBV12-5 and J is TRBJ2-5, with D unresolved. This CDR3 is 11 amino acids long. Trimming stripped 6 bases from V and 7 bases from J, with 9 bases between. CDR1 is LGHNT, CDR2 FRNRAP, per germline. This CDR3 is CASGYGVTQYF. For the CDR3, the DNA is TGTGCTAGTGGCTATGGAGTGACCCAGTACTTC. Using reference TRBV12-5 and TRBJ2-5 for the parts outside the CDR3, the full variable domain is DARVTQTPRHKVTEMGQEVTMRCQPILGHNTVFWYRQTMMQGLELLAYFRNRAPLDDSGMPKDRFSAEMPDATLATLKIQPSEPRDSAVYFCASGYGVTQYFGPGTRLLVL.

The V and J genes are TRBV5-4 and TRBJ2-1; 14 bases map to TRBD2. The CDR3 runs to 16 residues. Germline loops: CDR1 SGHNT, CDR2 YYREEE (reference sequence). V was pared by 2 bases and J by 10 bases, with 8 bases of the junction left unmatched. The CDR3 coding sequence is TGTGCCAGCAGCTTCGGGGGACTAGCGGGAGTGAGAGAGCAGTTCTTC. Translated, it gives CASSFGGLAGVREQFF.

The chain combines TRBV30 with TRBJ2-5; D is ambiguous. CDR3 length: 14 residues. Trimming pared 1 base from V and 5 bases from J, leaving 14 bases between. In germline, CDR1 is GTSNPN, CDR2 SVGIG (reference sequence). CDR3 protein: CAWSDKGRWETQYF. In DNA, the CDR3 is TGTGCCTGGAGTGATAAGGGTAGATGGGAGACCCAGTACTTC.

The J gene is TRBJ1-1, the V gene TRBV7-2; the match to TRBD1 covers 7 bases. The ends lost 5 bases at V and 4 bases at J; junction bases unmatched: 1. There are 12 residues in the CDR3. Germline values: CDR1 SGHTA, CDR2 FQGNSA. The CDR3 DNA is TGTGCCAGCAGCCCAGGGGGCACTGAAGCTTTCTTT. As protein: CASSPGGTEAFF.

The chain combines TRBV9 with TRBJ2-3, with 7 bases lining up with TRBD2. This CDR3 comprises 15 residues. V trimming: 2 bases; J trimming: 6 bases; junction bases outside the gene matches: 9. Germline V gene data show CDR1 as SGDLS and CDR2 as YYNGEE. CDR3 residues: CASSVQAGRADTQYF. CDR3 DNA sequence: TGTGCCAGCAGCGTTCAAGCGGGGCGGGCTGATACGCAGTATTTT.

V gene TRBV5-5 combines with J gene TRBJ2-5; D gene uncertain. This CDR3 is 14 amino acids long. Germline CDR1 is SGHKS and CDR2 is YYEKEE (reference sequence). V was pared by 0 bases and J by 3 bases, with 9 bases between. In DNA form, the CDR3 reads TGTGCCAGCAGCTTGGGCAGGAATAAAGAGACCCAGTACTTC. Amino acids: CASSLGRNKETQYF.

The chain combines TRBV9 with TRBJ1-2; TRBD1 might be the D (5 bases). Trimming left V 3 bases short and J 5 bases short, with 14 bases between. Germline loops: CDR1 SGDLS, CDR2 YYNGEE. The CDR3 is 14 amino acids. The DNA of the CDR3 is TGTGCCAGCAGCGAAGGGGCCGCGGATTATGGCTACACCTTC. Its protein is CASSEGAADYGYTF.

The chain uses TRBV2 and TRBJ2-7, with 7 bases that match TRBD1. V shed 8 bases, J shed 2 bases, and the junction held 6 bases outside the gene matches. This CDR3 has 13 amino acids. The germline V gene has CDR1 SNHLY and CDR2 FYNNEI. The CDR3 sequence is CASGLDRTYEQYF. CDR3 DNA sequence: TGTGCCAGCGGACTGGACAGGACCTACGAGCAGTACTTC.

In its sample, this clone was seen once. The chain combines TRBV15 with TRBJ1-3; D unresolved. Germline V gene lookup returns CDR1 LNHNV and CDR2 YYDKDF (reference sequence). V dropped 1 base and J dropped 0 bases, with 10 bases sitting between them. The CDR3 length is 16 residues. CDR3 in DNA: TGTGCCACCAGCAGAGGGAGACCCACCTCTGGAAACACCATATATTTT. Protein sequence: CATSRGRPTSGNTIYF.